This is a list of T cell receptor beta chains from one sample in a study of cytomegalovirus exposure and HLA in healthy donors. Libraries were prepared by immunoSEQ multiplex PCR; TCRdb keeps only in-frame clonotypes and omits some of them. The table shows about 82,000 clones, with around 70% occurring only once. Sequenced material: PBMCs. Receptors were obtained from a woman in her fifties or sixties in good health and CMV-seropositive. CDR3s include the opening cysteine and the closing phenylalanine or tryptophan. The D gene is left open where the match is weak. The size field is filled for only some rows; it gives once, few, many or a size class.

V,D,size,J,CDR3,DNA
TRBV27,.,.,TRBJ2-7,CASSLIFGRGAYEQYF,TGTGCCAGCAGTTTAATCTTTGGCAGGGGTGCCTACGAGCAGTACTTC
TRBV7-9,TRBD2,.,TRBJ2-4,CASSSGGKNIQYF,TGTGCCAGCAGCTCCGGGGGGAAAAACATTCAGTACTTC
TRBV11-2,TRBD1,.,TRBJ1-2,CASSPTTGRNYGYTF,TGTGCCAGCAGCCCGACGACAGGGAGAAACTATGGCTACACCTTC
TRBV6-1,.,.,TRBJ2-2,CASSKRDKVGELFF,TGTGCCAGCAGTAAACGGGACAAGGTCGGGGAGCTGTTTTTT
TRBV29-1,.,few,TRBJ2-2,CSVPKTRANTGELFF,TGCAGCGTTCCCAAGACTAGGGCGAACACCGGGGAGCTGTTTTTT
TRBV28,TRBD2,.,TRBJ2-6,CASTLPGLGSGANVLTF,TGTGCCAGCACCCTCCCCGGACTAGGGTCGGGGGCCAACGTCCTGACTTTC
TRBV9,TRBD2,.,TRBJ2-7,CASSPTWTSDYEQYF,TGTGCCAGCAGCCCCACATGGACTAGCGATTACGAGCAGTACTTC
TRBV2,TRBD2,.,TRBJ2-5,CASSDIRGSFGETQYF,TGTGCCAGCAGTGATATACGCGGGAGTTTTGGAGAGACCCAGTACTTC
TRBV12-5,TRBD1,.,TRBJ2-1,CASGLDRGNEQFF,TGTGCTAGTGGTTTGGACAGGGGCAATGAGCAGTTCTTC
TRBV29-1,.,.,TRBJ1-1,CSVQRGNTEAFF,TGCAGCGTCCAAAGGGGGAACACTGAAGCTTTCTTT
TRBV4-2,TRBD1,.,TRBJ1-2,CASSQLPGGEGYTF,TGTGCCAGCAGCCAACTACCAGGGGGTGAAGGCTACACCTTC
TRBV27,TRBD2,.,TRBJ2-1,CASSFRLAGRNEQFF,TGTGCCAGCAGTTTTCGGCTAGCGGGAAGAAATGAGCAGTTCTTC
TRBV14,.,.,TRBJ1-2,CASSQSEGTGVYGYTF,TGTGCCAGCAGCCAGTCGGAAGGGACGGGGGTCTATGGCTACACCTTC
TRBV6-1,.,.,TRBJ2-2,CASNRRGVYTGELFF,TGTGCCAGCAACCGGCGAGGAGTATACACCGGGGAGCTGTTTTTT
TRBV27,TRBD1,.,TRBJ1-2,CASSLIQGASDGYTF,TGTGCCAGCAGTTTAATACAGGGGGCATCAGATGGCTACACCTTC
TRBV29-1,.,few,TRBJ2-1,CSAAGAPRPYNEQFF,TGCAGCGCCGCGGGGGCCCCACGGCCATACAATGAGCAGTTCTTC
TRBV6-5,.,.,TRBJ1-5,CASSGQQNQPQHF,TGTGCCAGCAGTGGGCAGCAGAATCAGCCCCAGCATTTT
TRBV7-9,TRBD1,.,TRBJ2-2,CASSLMAGGQNTGELFF,TGTGCCAGCAGCTTGATGGCAGGGGGTCAAAACACCGGGGAGCTGTTTTTT
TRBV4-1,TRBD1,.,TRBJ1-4,CASSQDRRGRVLFF,TGCGCCAGCAGCCAAGATAGAAGGGGGCGCGTCCTGTTTTTT
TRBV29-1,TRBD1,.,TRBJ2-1,CSANRGNEQFF,TGCAGCGCTAACAGGGGGAATGAGCAGTTCTTC
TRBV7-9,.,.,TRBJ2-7,CASSTGLNEQYF,TGTGCCAGCAGTACAGGGTTGAACGAGCAGTACTTC
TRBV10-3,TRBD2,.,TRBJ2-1,CAISEKVGGRPGSYNEQFF,TGTGCCATCAGTGAAAAGGTGGGAGGGCGACCCGGCTCCTACAATGAGCAGTTCTTC
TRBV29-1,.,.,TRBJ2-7,CSARDPWSSYEQYF,TGCAGCGCACGCGACCCCTGGAGCTCCTACGAGCAGTACTTC
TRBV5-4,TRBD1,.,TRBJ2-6,CASSVGTASYSGANVLTF,TGTGCCAGCAGCGTTGGGACAGCGAGTTACTCTGGGGCCAACGTCCTGACTTTC
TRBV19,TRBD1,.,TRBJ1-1,CASTKGQTNTEAFF,TGTGCCAGTACCAAGGGACAGACTAACACTGAAGCTTTCTTT
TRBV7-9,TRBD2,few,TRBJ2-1,CASSLASGSGEQFF,TGTGCCAGCAGCTTAGCTAGCGGGAGTGGTGAGCAGTTCTTC
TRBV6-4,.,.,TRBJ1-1,CASSDDSGAMNTEAFF,TGTGCCAGCAGTGACGACAGCGGGGCAATGAACACTGAAGCTTTCTTT
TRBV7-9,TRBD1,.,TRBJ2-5,CASSPRGTGVETQYF,TGTGCCAGCAGCCCTAGGGGTACAGGGGTAGAGACCCAGTACTTC
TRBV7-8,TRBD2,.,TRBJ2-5,CASSPLGGRAGETQYF,TGTGCCAGCAGCCCTCTCGGGGGGAGGGCCGGGGAGACCCAGTACTTC
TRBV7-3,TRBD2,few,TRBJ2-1,CASSLVAGGPVGEQFF,TGTGCCAGCAGCTTAGTAGCGGGAGGGCCCGTGGGTGAGCAGTTCTTC
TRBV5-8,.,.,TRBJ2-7,CASSLLSGNYVYEQYF,TGTGCCAGCAGCTTGTTGTCAGGGAACTATGTTTACGAGCAGTACTTC
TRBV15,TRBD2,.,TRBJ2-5,CATGVRGVETQYF,TGTGCCACCGGTGTGCGGGGGGTAGAGACCCAGTACTTC
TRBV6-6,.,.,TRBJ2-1,CASRGDSGREQFF,TGTGCCAGCAGAGGGGACTCCGGCCGTGAGCAGTTCTTC
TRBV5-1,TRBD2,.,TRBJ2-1,CASSLVLAGGYNEQFF,TGCGCCAGCAGCTTGGTACTGGCGGGAGGATACAATGAGCAGTTCTTC
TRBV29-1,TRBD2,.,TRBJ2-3,CSAAPAGGQADTQYF,TGCAGCGCGGCGCCAGCGGGAGGGCAGGCAGATACGCAGTATTTT
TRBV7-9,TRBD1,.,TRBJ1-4,CASSQGVGKLFF,TGTGCCAGCAGCCAGGGGGTAGGAAAACTGTTTTTT
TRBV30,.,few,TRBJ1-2,CAWSARTEGGYTF,TGTGCCTGGAGTGCGAGGACAGAGGGCGGCTACACCTTC
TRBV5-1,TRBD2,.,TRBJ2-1,CASAGSTSGSPGGQFF,TGCGCCAGCGCTGGGTCTACTAGCGGGAGTCCTGGGGGGCAGTTCTTC